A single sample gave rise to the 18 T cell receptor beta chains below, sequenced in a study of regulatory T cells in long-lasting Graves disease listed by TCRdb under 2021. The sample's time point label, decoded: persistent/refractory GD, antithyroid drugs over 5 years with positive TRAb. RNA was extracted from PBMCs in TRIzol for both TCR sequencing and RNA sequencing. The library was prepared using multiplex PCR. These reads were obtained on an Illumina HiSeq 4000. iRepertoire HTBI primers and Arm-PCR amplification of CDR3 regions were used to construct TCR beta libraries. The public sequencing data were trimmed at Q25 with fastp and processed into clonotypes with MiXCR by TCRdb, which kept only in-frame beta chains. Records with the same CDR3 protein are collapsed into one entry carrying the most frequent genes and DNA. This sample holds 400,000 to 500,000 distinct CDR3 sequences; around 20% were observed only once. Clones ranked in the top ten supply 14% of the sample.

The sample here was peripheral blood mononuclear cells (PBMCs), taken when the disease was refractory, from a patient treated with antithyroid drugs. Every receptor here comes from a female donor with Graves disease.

CDR3: CAWSVGPVTEAFF. The CDR3 nucleotides are TGTGCCTGGAGTGTTGGGCCCGTCACTGAAGCTTTCTTT. The chain links TRBV30 to TRBJ1-1; D is unclear. The CDR3 totals 13 residues. CDR1 and CDR2 (germline): GTSNPN, SVGIG (reference sequence). Trimming took off 0 bases at V and 4 bases at J, with 9 bases between the two ends.

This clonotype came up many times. CDR3 protein: CASSPSDLNDQPQHF. The DNA of the CDR3 is TGTGCCAGCTCACCATCCGACCTAAACGATCAGCCCCAGCATTTT. The chain recombines TRBV18 with TRBJ1-5; D uncertain. The CDR3 consists of 15 residues. Trimming took 2 bases from V and 5 from J, leaving 13 bases between them. In germline, CDR1 is KGHSH, CDR2 LQKENI.

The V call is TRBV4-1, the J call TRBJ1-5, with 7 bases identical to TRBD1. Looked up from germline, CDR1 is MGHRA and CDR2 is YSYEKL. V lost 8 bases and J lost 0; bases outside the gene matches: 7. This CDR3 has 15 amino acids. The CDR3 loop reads CASRRDSNSNQPQHF. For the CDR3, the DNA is TGCGCCAGCCGAAGGGACAGCAATAGCAATCAGCCCCAGCATTTT.

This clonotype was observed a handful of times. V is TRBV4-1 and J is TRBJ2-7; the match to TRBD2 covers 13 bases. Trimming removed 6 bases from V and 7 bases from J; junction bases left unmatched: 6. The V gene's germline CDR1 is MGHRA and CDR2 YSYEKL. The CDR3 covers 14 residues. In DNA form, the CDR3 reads TGCGCCAGCAGGGGGACTAGCGGGGTTGAGGAGCAGTACTTC. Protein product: CASRGTSGVEEQYF.

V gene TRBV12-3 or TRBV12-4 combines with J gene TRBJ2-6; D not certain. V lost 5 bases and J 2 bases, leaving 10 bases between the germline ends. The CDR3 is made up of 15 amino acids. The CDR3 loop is CASSSTPAGANVLTF. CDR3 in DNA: TGTGCCAGCAGTAGTACACCGGCTGGGGCCAACGTCCTGACTTTC.

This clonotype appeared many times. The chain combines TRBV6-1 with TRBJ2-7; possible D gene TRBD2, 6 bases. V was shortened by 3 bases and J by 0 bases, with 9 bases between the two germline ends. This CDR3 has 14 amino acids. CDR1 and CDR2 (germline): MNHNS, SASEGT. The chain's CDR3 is CASSDGGNSYEQYF. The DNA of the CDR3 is TGTGCCAGCAGTGATGGAGGGAACTCCTACGAGCAGTACTTC.

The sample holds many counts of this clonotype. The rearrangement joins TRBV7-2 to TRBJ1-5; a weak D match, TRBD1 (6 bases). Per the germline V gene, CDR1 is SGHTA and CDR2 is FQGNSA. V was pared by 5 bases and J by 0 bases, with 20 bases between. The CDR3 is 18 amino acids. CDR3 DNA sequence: TGTGCCAGCAGCCCAGAACCGGGGGGCCTTTATAGCAATCAGCCCCAGCATTTT. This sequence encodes CASSPEPGGLYSNQPQHF.

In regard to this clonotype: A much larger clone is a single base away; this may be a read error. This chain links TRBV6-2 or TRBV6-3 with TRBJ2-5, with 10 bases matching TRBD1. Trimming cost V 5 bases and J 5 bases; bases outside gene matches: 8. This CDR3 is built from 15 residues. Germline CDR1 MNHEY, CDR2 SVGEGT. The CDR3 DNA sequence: TGTGCCAGCAGTGAAAGGACAGGGGGGCATGAGACCCAGTACTTC. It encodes CASSERTGGHETQYF.

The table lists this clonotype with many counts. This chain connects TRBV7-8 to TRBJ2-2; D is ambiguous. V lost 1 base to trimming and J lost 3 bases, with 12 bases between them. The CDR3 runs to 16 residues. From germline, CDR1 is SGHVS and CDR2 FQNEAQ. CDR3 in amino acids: CASSLVGASDTGELFF. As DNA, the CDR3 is TGTGCCAGCAGCTTAGTCGGAGCAAGCGACACCGGGGAGCTGTTTTTT.

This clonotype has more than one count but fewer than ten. This chain's CDR3 is CASSYFGTGGNQPQHF. In DNA form, the CDR3 reads TGTGCCAGCAGTTACTTTGGGACAGGGGGAAATCAGCCCCAGCATTTT. The gene calls are TRBV12-3 or TRBV12-4 and TRBJ1-5; 11 bases are shared with TRBD1. V shed 4 bases, J shed 4 bases, and the junction held 6 bases outside the gene matches. The CDR3 spans 16 residues.

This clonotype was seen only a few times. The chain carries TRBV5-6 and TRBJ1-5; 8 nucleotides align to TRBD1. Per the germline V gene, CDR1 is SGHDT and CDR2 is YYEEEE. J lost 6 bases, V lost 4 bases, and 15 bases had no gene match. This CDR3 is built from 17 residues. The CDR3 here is CASSVAGGQGAGQPQHF. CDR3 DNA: TGTGCCAGCAGCGTAGCCGGGGGTCAGGGGGCTGGTCAGCCCCAGCATTTT.

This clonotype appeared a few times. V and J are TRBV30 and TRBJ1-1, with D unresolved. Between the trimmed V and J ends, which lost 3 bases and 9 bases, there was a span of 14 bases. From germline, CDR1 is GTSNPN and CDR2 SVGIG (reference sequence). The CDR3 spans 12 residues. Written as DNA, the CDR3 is TGTGCCTGGAGGATCCCCGGGTACCAAGCTTTCTTT. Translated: CAWRIPGYQAFF.

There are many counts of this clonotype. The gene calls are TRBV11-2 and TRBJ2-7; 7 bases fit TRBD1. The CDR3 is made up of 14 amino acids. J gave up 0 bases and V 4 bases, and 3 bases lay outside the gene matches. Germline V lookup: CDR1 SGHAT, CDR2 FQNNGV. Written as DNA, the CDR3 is TGTGCCAGCAGCTCCAGACAGGGCTCCTACGAGCAGTACTTC. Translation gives CASSSRQGSYEQYF.

The CDR3 is CASSLGDSYYNEQFF. The CDR3 region has the DNA TGCGCCAGCAGCTTGGGGGACAGTTATTACAATGAGCAGTTCTTC. This rearrangement joins TRBV5-1 to TRBJ2-1, with TRBD1 identical over 7 bases. Germline lookup yields CDR1 SGHRS and CDR2 YFSETQ. This CDR3 spans 15 amino acids. V dropped 0 bases and J dropped 4; count of bases not matched to a gene: 4.

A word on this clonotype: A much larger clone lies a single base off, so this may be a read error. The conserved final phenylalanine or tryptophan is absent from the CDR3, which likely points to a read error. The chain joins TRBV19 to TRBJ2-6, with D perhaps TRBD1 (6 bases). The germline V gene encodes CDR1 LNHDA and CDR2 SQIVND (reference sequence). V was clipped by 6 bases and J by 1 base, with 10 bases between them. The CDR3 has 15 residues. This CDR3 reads CASRTGPSGANVLTL. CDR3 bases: TGTGCCAGTAGGACAGGACCATCTGGGGCCAACGTCCTGACTCTC.

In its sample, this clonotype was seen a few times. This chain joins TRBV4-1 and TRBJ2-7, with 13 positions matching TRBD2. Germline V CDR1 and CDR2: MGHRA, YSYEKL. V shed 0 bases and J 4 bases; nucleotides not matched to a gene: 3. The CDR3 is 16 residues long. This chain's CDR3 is CASSQDGTSGIYEQYF. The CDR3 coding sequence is TGCGCCAGCAGCCAAGATGGGACTAGCGGGATTTACGAGCAGTACTTC.

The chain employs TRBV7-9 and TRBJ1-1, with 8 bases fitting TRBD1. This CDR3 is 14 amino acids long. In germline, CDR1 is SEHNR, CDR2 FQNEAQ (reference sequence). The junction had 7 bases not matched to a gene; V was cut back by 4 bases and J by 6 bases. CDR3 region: CASSSDRAVAEAFF. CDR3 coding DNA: TGTGCCAGCAGCTCGGACAGGGCGGTTGCTGAAGCTTTCTTT.

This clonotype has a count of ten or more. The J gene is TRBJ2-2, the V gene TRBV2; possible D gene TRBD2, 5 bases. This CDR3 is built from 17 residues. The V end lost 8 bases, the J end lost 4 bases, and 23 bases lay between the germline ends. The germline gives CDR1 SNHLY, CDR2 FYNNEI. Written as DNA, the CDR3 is TGTGCCAGCGGACGAGCGGACCATCTTTTCGGCACCGGGGAGCTGTTTTTT. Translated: CASGRADHLFGTGELFF. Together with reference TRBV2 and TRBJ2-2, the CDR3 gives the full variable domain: EPEVTQTPSHQVTQMGQEVILRCVPISNHLYFYWYRQILGQKVEFLVSFYNNEISEKSEIFDDQFSVERPDGSNFTLKIRSTKLEDSAMYFCASGRADHLFGTGELFFGEGSRLTVL.